Listed below are T cell receptor beta chains from one sample, sequenced in a study of cytomegalovirus exposure and HLA in healthy donors. Assay used: immunoSEQ multiplex PCR; TCRdb lists only in-frame clones, some missing. There are some 190,000 clones in the sample; approximately 9.5% occur only once, and approximately 1.5% lies in the top ten. The sequenced sample consisted of PBMCs. The receptor source for this set is a woman aged 25 to 39 in good health and CMV-seropositive. Both conserved end residues are part of each CDR3. A D gene is named only where the DNA matches it firmly. Some rows have no size entry. The others give once, few or many, or a class for an expanded clone.

v_gene	j_gene	abundance	d_gene	len	CDR3nt	CDR3aa
TRBV6-1	TRBJ2-7	few	.	19	TGTGCCAGCAGTGAAGGGCCCCTGCGGGGTACCCTTAACTCCTACGAGCAGTACTTC	CASSEGPLRGTLNSYEQYF
TRBV18	TRBJ1-1	.	.	14	TGTGCCAGCTCACCGGGTTTCGCAGGGGCGGGAGCTTTCTTT	CASSPGFAGAGAFF
TRBV28	TRBJ1-1	few	.	11	TGTGCCAGCACCAGGTACACTGAAGCTTTCTTT	CASTRYTEAFF
TRBV15	TRBJ2-2	.	TRBD2	16	TGTGCCACCAGCAGAGATTCGAGCGGGAGGAACGGGGAGCTGTTTTTT	CATSRDSSGRNGELFF
TRBV7-9	TRBJ2-1	.	TRBD2	17	TGTGCCAGCAGCTTAGCCCCGGGACTAGCGGACAACAATGAGCAGTTCTTC	CASSLAPGLADNNEQFF
TRBV5-1	TRBJ2-2	few	.	15	TGCGCCAGCAGCTTGGGACATAGGAACACCGGGGAGCTGTTTTTT	CASSLGHRNTGELFF
TRBV30	TRBJ1-6	.	.	15	TGTGCCTGGACTAAACAGGGATTACGGGATTCACCCCTCCACTTT	CAWTKQGLRDSPLHF
TRBV6-6	TRBJ2-7	few	.	15	TGTGCCAGCAGTTACGGGCTAGCGCAGGGCTACGAGCAGTACTTC	CASSYGLAQGYEQYF
TRBV5-5	TRBJ1-1	.	.	14	TGTGCCAGCAGCCTTGGGCCTGCGGGCACTGAAGCTTTCTTT	CASSLGPAGTEAFF
TRBV9	TRBJ2-2	few	TRBD2	16	TGTGCCAGCAGCGTAGGACTAGCGGGACTCACCGGGGAGCTGTTTTTT	CASSVGLAGLTGELFF
TRBV5-1	TRBJ1-4	.	.	15	TGCGCCAGCAGCAACTCCCCGAAGAATAATGAAAAACTGTTTTTT	CASSNSPKNNEKLFF
TRBV5-1	TRBJ2-1	.	TRBD2	16	TGCGCCAGCAGCCCCGGACTAGCGGGAGGCCACAATGAGCAGTTCTTC	CASSPGLAGGHNEQFF
TRBV5-6	TRBJ1-5	.	.	15	TGTGCCAGCAGCATAGACCGGGGGGGGAATCAGCCCCAGCATTTT	CASSIDRGGNQPQHF
TRBV5-1	TRBJ1-1	few	.	17	TGCGCCAGCAGCTTGGTCGGCGGGGCTCGAGTAAACACTGAAGCTTTCTTT	CASSLVGGARVNTEAFF
TRBV29-1	TRBJ1-2	few	.	12	TGCAGCGCAAGTAGGACAGATGCTGGCTACACCTTC	CSASRTDAGYTF
TRBV4-2	TRBJ2-3	few	TRBD2	14	TGTGCCAGCAGCCAACTAGCGGGAGCAGATACGCAGTATTTT	CASSQLAGADTQYF
TRBV2	TRBJ2-5	.	.	11	TGTGCCAGCAGTGTAGGGGTGGCCCAGTACTTC	CASSVGVAQYF
TRBV7-9	TRBJ2-7	.	TRBD2	16	TGTGCCAGCAGCTTTGGGGCGGGAGGGCCCATCTACGAGCAGTACTTC	CASSFGAGGPIYEQYF
TRBV19	TRBJ2-5	few	TRBD2	13	TGTGCCAGTAGGTTGGCGGGAGTAGAGACCCAGTACTTC	CASRLAGVETQYF
TRBV28	TRBJ2-7	few	.	15	TGTGCCAGCAGTTTAGCTAGCGAGAGCTCCTACGAGCAGTACTTC	CASSLASESSYEQYF
TRBV27	TRBJ2-7	.	TRBD2	15	TGTGCCAGCAGTTTATATGGGACTAGCGATTACGAGCAGTACTTC	CASSLYGTSDYEQYF
TRBV5-1	TRBJ2-2	few	TRBD1	14	TGCGCCAGCGGGACAGTGGAGAACACCGGGGAGCTGTTTTTT	CASGTVENTGELFF
TRBV11-1	TRBJ2-7	few	TRBD1	13	TGTGCCAGCAGCCCAGGACAGGTTCTCGAGCAGTACTTC	CASSPGQVLEQYF
TRBV28	TRBJ2-3	.	TRBD2	14	TGTGCCAGCGGGACTAGCGGGAGTGGCGATACGCAGTATTTT	CASGTSGSGDTQYF
TRBV6-1	TRBJ1-1	.	.	13	TGTGCCAGCAGTGCCAGGGGTAACACTGAAGCTTTCTTT	CASSARGNTEAFF
TRBV9	TRBJ1-2	.	TRBD1	14	TGTGCCAGCAACCCAGGACAGGGAGACTATGGCTACACCTTC	CASNPGQGDYGYTF
TRBV29-1	TRBJ2-1	few	.	14	TGCAGCGTCGCCCCAGGGGATAGGTACAATGAGCAGTTCTTC	CSVAPGDRYNEQFF
TRBV5-1	TRBJ1-1	.	TRBD1	14	TGCGCCAGCAGTCTGGGACAGATTAACACTGAAGCTTTCTTT	CASSLGQINTEAFF
TRBV23-1	TRBJ2-7	few	TRBD1	19	TGCGCCAGCAGTCACTCGAGACCAGACAGGGGAAAGGGAACCTACGAGCAGTACTTC	CASSHSRPDRGKGTYEQYF
TRBV30	TRBJ1-4	few	TRBD1	16	TGTGCCTGGAGTGGGGCAGGGGGCGCGGAGAATGAAAAACTGTTTTTT	CAWSGAGGAENEKLFF
TRBV27	TRBJ1-1	few	.	20	TGTGCCAGCAGTTTTTTAATTTACTTTGAACAGGGAAGGTCGAACACTGAAGCTTTCTTT	CASSFLIYFEQGRSNTEAFF
TRBV18	TRBJ2-3	.	TRBD2	15	TGTGCCAGCTCACCACCCCGGGGGGGGACAGATACGCAGTATTTT	CASSPPRGGTDTQYF
TRBV9	TRBJ1-2	.	.	12	TGTGCCAGCAGCGCGACGACAGGTGGCTACACCTTC	CASSATTGGYTF
TRBV7-2	TRBJ2-7	few	TRBD2	16	TGTGCCAGCAGCTTAGGACTAGCGGGAGGAACCTACGAGCAGTACTTC	CASSLGLAGGTYEQYF
TRBV14	TRBJ2-3	few	.	17	TGTGCCAGCAGCCGGGCCTATAGCGGTTCTAGCACAGATACGCAGTATTTT	CASSRAYSGSSTDTQYF
TRBV15	TRBJ2-1	few	TRBD2	18	TGTGCCACCAGCAGAGAGGTTCTCGTAGCGGGAAAAACCTATGAGCAGTTCTTC	CATSREVLVAGKTYEQFF
TRBV19	TRBJ2-2	.	TRBD2	16	TGTGCCAGTAGTCCTCCGGGACTAGCGGGAGACGGGGAGCTGTTTTTT	CASSPPGLAGDGELFF
TRBV5-1	TRBJ1-2	few	.	13	TGCGCCAGCCTGGGCCCTCCAGGGAATGGCTACACCTTC	CASLGPPGNGYTF
TRBV2	TRBJ1-1	few	.	17	TGTGCCAGCAGTGAAGCGCTTGCTCGACTGAGGAACACTGAAGCTTTCTTT	CASSEALARLRNTEAFF
TRBV4-1	TRBJ1-5	.	.	15	TGCGCCAGCAGCCAAGAAGGACAGAGCAATCAGCCCCAGCATTTT	CASSQEGQSNQPQHF
TRBV27	TRBJ2-7	.	TRBD1	15	TGTGCCAGCAGTTCCCTCCCGGGACAGGGAATCGAGCAGTACTTC	CASSSLPGQGIEQYF
TRBV19	TRBJ2-3	.	TRBD2	14	TGTGCCAGTAGTAACGGGAGGGCCCAAGATACGCAGTATTTT	CASSNGRAQDTQYF
TRBV27	TRBJ2-3	few	.	16	TGTGCCAGCTCCTTCAAGATATGGGGGGGCACAGATACGCAGTATTTT	CASSFKIWGGTDTQYF
TRBV6-1	TRBJ1-1	.	TRBD1	15	TGTGCCAGCAGTGAGCCCCGGGACAGGGACACTGAAGCCTTCTTT	CASSEPRDRDTEAFF
TRBV15	TRBJ1-1	few	.	15	TGTGCCACCAGCAGAGTAATCCAGGGGTGGACTGAAGCTTTCTTT	CATSRVIQGWTEAFF
TRBV5-1	TRBJ1-1	few	.	15	TGCGCCAGCAGCTTTATCGACAGCATGAACACTGAAGCTTTCTTT	CASSFIDSMNTEAFF
TRBV4-1	TRBJ2-7	.	.	15	TGCGCCAGCAGCCAAGCCCAGGGGACACAATACGAGCAGTACTTC	CASSQAQGTQYEQYF
TRBV5-1	TRBJ1-5	few	TRBD1	15	TGCGCCAGCAGCTTCACAGGGGGCAAAGATCAGCCCCAGCATTTT	CASSFTGGKDQPQHF
TRBV2	TRBJ1-1	few	.	17	TGTGCCAGCAGCGACATCGGGGCAGGGGTGATGAACACTGAAGCTTTCTTT	CASSDIGAGVMNTEAFF
TRBV10-3	TRBJ2-2	.	TRBD2	15	TGTGCCATCAGCCCTCACGGGGGGGAGGCCGGGGAGCTGTTTTTT	CAISPHGGEAGELFF
TRBV18	TRBJ1-5	.	.	17	TGTGCCAGCTCATCGTCCCGGACAGAGGAGAGCAATCAGCCCCAGCATTTT	CASSSSRTEESNQPQHF
TRBV27	TRBJ2-7	.	TRBD1	17	TGTGCCAGCAGTTCCAGACGAGGCCTAAAGGGGGCATACGAGCAGTACTTC	CASSSRRGLKGAYEQYF
TRBV9	TRBJ1-1	few	TRBD1	16	TGTGCCAGCAGCGTAGATTTACTCAGGGGGGACACTGAAGCTTTCTTT	CASSVDLLRGDTEAFF
TRBV27	TRBJ1-1	few	.	12	TGTGCCAGCAGTCCCCGACAGGATATAGCTTTCTTT	CASSPRQDIAFF